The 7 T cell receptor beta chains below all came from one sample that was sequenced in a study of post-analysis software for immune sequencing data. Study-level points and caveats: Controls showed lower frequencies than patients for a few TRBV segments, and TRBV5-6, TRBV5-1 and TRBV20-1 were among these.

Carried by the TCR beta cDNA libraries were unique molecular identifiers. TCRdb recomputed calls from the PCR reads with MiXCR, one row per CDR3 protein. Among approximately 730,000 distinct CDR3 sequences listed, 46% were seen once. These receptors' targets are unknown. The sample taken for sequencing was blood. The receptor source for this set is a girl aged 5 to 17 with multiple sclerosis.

CDR3 DNA sequence: TGTGCCACCAGCAGAACCCCAGGGACAGGGGGCCAGGGCTCCTACAATGAGCAGTTCTTC. Its protein product is CATSRTPGTGGQGSYNEQFF. The rearrangement links TRBV15 to TRBJ2-1; the match to TRBD1 covers 12 bases. The length of the CDR3 is 20 residues. The V and J ends lost 2 bases and 0 bases, in that order; junction bases with no gene match: 11. The germline V gene has CDR1 LNHNV and CDR2 YYDKDF (reference sequence). Full variable domain (outside the CDR3, taken from reference TRBV15 and TRBJ2-1): DAMVIQNPRYQVTQFGKPVTLSCSQTLNHNVMYWYQQKSSQAPKLLFHYYDKDFNNEADTPDNFQSRRPNTSFCFLDIRSPGLGDTAMYLCATSRTPGTGGQGSYNEQFFGPGTRLTVL.

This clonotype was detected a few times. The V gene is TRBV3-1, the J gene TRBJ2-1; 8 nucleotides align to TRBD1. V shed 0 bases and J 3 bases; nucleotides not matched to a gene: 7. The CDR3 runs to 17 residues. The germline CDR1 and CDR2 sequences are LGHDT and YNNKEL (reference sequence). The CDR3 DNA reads TGTGCCAGCAGCCAAGATGGTCGGACAGGGCGCTACAATGAGCAGTTCTTC. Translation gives CASSQDGRTGRYNEQFF.

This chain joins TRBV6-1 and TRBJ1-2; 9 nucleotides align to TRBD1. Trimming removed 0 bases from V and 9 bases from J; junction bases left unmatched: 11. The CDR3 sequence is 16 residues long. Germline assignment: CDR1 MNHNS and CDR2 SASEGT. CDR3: CASSEARGRTGDSYTF. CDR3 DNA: TGTGCCAGCAGTGAAGCACGCGGGCGGACAGGGGATAGCTACACCTTC.

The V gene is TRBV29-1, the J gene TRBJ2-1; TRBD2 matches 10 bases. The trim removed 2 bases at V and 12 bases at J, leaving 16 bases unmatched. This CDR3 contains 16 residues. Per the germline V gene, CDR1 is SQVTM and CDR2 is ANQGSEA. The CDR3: CSVEWASGSGIDGQFF. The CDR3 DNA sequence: TGCAGCGTTGAATGGGCTAGCGGGAGCGGGATAGATGGGCAGTTCTTC.

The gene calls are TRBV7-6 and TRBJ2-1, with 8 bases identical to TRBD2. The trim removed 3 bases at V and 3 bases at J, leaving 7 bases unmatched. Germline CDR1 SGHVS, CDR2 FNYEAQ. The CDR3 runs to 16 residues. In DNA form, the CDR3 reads TGTGCCAGCAGCTTTCGAGCGGGAGATAACTACAATGAGCAGTTCTTC. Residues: CASSFRAGDNYNEQFF.

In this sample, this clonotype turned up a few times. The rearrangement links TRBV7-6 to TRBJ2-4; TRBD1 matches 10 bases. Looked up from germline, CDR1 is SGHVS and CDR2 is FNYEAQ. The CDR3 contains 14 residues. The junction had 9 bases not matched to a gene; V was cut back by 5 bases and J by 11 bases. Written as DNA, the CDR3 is TGTGCCAGCAGCGCGCGGGACAGGGGATTCTTTCAGTACTTC. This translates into CASSARDRGFFQYF.

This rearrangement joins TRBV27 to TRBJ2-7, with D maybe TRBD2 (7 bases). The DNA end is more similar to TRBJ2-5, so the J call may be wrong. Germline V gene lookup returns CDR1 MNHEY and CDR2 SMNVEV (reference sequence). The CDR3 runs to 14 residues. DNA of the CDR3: TGTGCCAGCAGTTTTATGGGAGGGGGAGAGACCCAGTACTTC. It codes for CASSFMGGGETQYF.